The 28 T cell receptor beta chains presented below share a single source sample, sequenced in a study of molecular identifiers for immune sequencing clone quantification. TCRdb used MiXCR to reprocess the PCR reads, holding one entry per CDR3 protein. Of 12,000 or so distinct CDR3 sequences in the sample, about 18% were seen once. The sequencing sample was made of naive CD8+ T cells from blood, with Jurkat cell RNA spiked in. Subset indicated: FACS-sorted CD8+CD4-CCR7+CD45RA+ naive T cells. The receptors come from a human donor in good health. Some libraries in this study had Jurkat cell RNA spiked in.

This clonotype has at least ten counts. V usage is TRBV2 and J usage is TRBJ2-7, with D uncertain. The CDR3 runs to 13 residues. Trimming stripped 1 base from V and 9 bases from J, with 13 bases between. Germline V CDR1 and CDR2: SNHLY, FYNNEI. The CDR3 sequence is CASSEEHEPLQYF. CDR3 coding DNA: TGTGCCAGCAGTGAAGAACACGAACCGCTGCAGTACTTC.

The V gene is TRBV7-9, the J gene TRBJ2-1, with D possibly matching TRBD2 (6 bases). Germline values: CDR1 SEHNR, CDR2 FQNEAQ (reference sequence). CDR3 size: 13 residues. Trimming removed 1 base at V and 10 bases at J, with 11 bases between. In DNA, the CDR3 is TGTGCCAGCAGCTTAGGCCCGGAGGGGGAGCAGTTCTTC. Its protein is CASSLGPEGEQFF.

In this sample, this clonotype is medium-sized. The chain combines TRBV9 with TRBJ2-7, with 7 positions matching TRBD2. The CDR3 covers 14 residues. Trimming at V came to 3 bases and at J to 1 base, leaving 4 bases not matched to a gene. Germline V lookup: CDR1 SGDLS, CDR2 YYNGEE. The DNA for the CDR3 is TGTGCCAGCAGCGAGGGACTATCTTCCTACGAGCAGTACTTC. It specifies CASSEGLSSYEQYF.

This clonotype is medium-sized in the sample. V is TRBV4-1 and J is TRBJ1-5; D is unclear. The CDR3 is made up of 14 amino acids. V gave up 3 bases and J gave up 3 bases, with 9 bases separating them. Germline V gene sequence: CDR1 MGHRA, CDR2 YSYEKL. The CDR3 DNA is TGCGCCAGCAGCCACGGGCAGATCAATCAGCCCCAGCATTTT. Translated: CASSHGQINQPQHF.

This clonotype was counted once. The genes are TRBV4-2 and TRBJ2-7; 12 bases line up with TRBD2. CDR1 and CDR2 (germline): LGHNA, YNFKEQ. The CDR3 extends over 16 amino acids. Germline trimming cut 4 bases from V and 6 bases from J; bases unmatched to any gene: 10. The CDR3 here is CASSPGLAGPSGEQYF. As DNA, the CDR3 is TGTGCCAGCAGCCCTGGACTAGCGGGACCTTCGGGCGAGCAGTACTTC.

Of note for this clonotype: One end of the junction is discordant with germline, which a read error may explain. The rearrangement joins TRBV4-1 to TRBJ2-5; no reliable D call. The CDR3 is 14 residues long. Germline CDR1 and CDR2: MGHRA and YSYEKL. CDR3 nucleotide sequence: TGCGCCAGCAGGCAAGATGGTCTCGGAGAGACCCAGTACTTC. It yields the protein CASRQDGLGETQYF.

This clonotype showed up just a few times. The V gene is TRBV6-2 or TRBV6-3, the J gene TRBJ2-1; D remains unclear. This CDR3 contains 10 residues. In germline, CDR1 is MNHEY, CDR2 SVGEGT. V was cut by 3 bases and J by 10 bases, with 4 bases left in between. In nucleotides, the CDR3 is TGTGCCAGCAGTTATAACGAGCAGTTCTTC. It yields the protein CASSYNEQFF.

Many counts were recorded for this clonotype. The chain combines TRBV5-4 with TRBJ2-1; D is possibly TRBD2 (5 bases). The V gene's germline CDR1 is SGHNT and CDR2 YYREEE (reference sequence). The CDR3 is 14 amino acids. Trimming took off 4 bases at V and 2 bases at J, with 10 bases between the two ends. The CDR3: CASSGAGTYNEQFF. The DNA for the CDR3 is TGTGCCAGCAGCGGCGCCGGGACCTACAATGAGCAGTTCTTC. The variable domain in full, completed from reference TRBV5-4 and TRBJ2-1, reads ETGVTQSPTHLIKTRGQQVTLRCSSQSGHNTVSWYQQALGQGPQFIFQYYREEENGRGNFPPRFSGLQFPNYSSELNVNALELDDSALYLCASSGAGTYNEQFFGPGTRLTVL.

Turning to this clonotype: A much larger clone lies a single base off, so this may be a read error. The V call is TRBV5-1, the J call TRBJ1-2; D call uncertain. The ends were cut back, 0 bases at V and 4 bases at J, with 10 bases in the middle. Germline lookup yields CDR1 SGHRS and CDR2 YFSETQ. CDR3 length: 14 amino acids. The CDR3 DNA reads TGCGCCAGCAGCTTGGGGCAGGCCCCCTATGGCTACACCTTC. Its protein product is CASSLGQAPYGYTF.

This clonotype is labeled medium-sized. This chain connects TRBV7-8 to TRBJ1-1; the D is unclear. From germline, CDR1 is SGHVS and CDR2 FQNEAQ. The CDR3 length is 13 residues. V gave up 1 base and J gave up 10 bases, with 13 bases separating them. CDR3 bases: TGTGCCAGCAGCTTAGTAGTCACCGAGGGAGCTTTCTTT. It is translated as CASSLVVTEGAFF.

The sample holds many counts of this clonotype. The chain recombines TRBV4-1 with TRBJ2-1; 16 positions agree with TRBD2. CDR1 is MGHRA, CDR2 YSYEKL, per germline. V lost 3 bases to trimming and J lost 9 bases; unmatched junction nucleotides: 5. The CDR3 is 16 residues long. CDR3 region: CASSQGTSGREGEQFF. In DNA, the CDR3 is TGCGCCAGCAGCCAGGGGACTAGCGGGAGGGAGGGTGAGCAGTTCTTC.

This clonotype came up many times. V gene TRBV27 combines with J gene TRBJ2-1, with 8 bases matching TRBD1. This CDR3 spans 14 amino acids. V dropped 0 bases and J dropped 8; count of bases not matched to a gene: 3. Germline-derived CDR1 and CDR2 are MNHEY and SMNVEV (reference sequence). CDR3 in amino acids: CASSLSTGVHEQFF. DNA of the CDR3: TGTGCCAGCAGTTTATCGACAGGGGTGCATGAGCAGTTCTTC.

This clonotype was observed at least ten times. The chain couples TRBV28 to TRBJ2-3; tentatively, D is TRBD1 (6 bases). This CDR3 contains 16 residues. Germline V gives CDR1 MDHEN, CDR2 SYDVKM. Trimming pared 6 bases from V and 0 bases from J, leaving 16 bases between. The CDR3 bases are TGTGCCAGCAGACCAGACAGGATCACAAGCACAGATACGCAGTATTTT. Protein product: CASRPDRITSTDTQYF.

This clonotype is medium-sized by share. V and J are TRBV4-1 and TRBJ2-7, with TRBD1 matching 11 bases. This CDR3 region has 15 residues. V was clipped by 0 bases and J by 6 bases; unmatched bases: 4. Germline-derived CDR1 and CDR2 are MGHRA and YSYEKL. CDR3 DNA: TGCGCCAGCAGCCAAGATCCGGGACAGGGGGGCGAGCAGTACTTC. It is translated as CASSQDPGQGGEQYF.

This clonotype was counted many times. The chain employs TRBV7-9 and TRBJ2-7, with 7 bases identical to TRBD2. V shed 4 bases and J 1 base; nucleotides not matched to a gene: 7. The CDR3 totals 15 residues. The germline gives CDR1 SEHNR, CDR2 FQNEAQ (reference sequence). Here the CDR3 DNA reads TGTGCCAGCAGCTCCCCGCTAGCGGTATCCTACGAGCAGTACTTC. Amino acid sequence: CASSSPLAVSYEQYF.

At least ten counts were recorded for this clonotype. The rearrangement joins TRBV19 to TRBJ1-1; D not resolved. The V and J ends lost 7 bases and 1 base respectively, with 10 bases between them. The germline V gene encodes CDR1 LNHDA and CDR2 SQIVND (reference sequence). The CDR3 sequence is 13 residues long. CDR3 in amino acids: CASKGWANTEAFF. The CDR3 bases are TGTGCCAGTAAAGGATGGGCGAACACTGAAGCTTTCTTT.

By frequency in the sample, this clonotype is medium-sized. The CDR3 spells CASSYLGSSPLHF. The CDR3 DNA sequence: TGTGCCAGCAGTTACTTGGGGTCTTCACCCCTCCACTTT. J is TRBJ1-6 and V is TRBV6-5; D ambiguous. CDR1 is MNHEY, CDR2 SVGAGI, per germline. The CDR3 covers 13 residues. With 1 base removed from V and 9 bases from J, the gap between germline ends came to 7 bases.

By its share, this clonotype is medium-sized (0.01 to 0.1%). The chain's CDR3 is CASSVAGLENIQYF. As DNA, the CDR3 is TGTGCCAGCAGCGTAGCGGGACTCGAAAACATTCAGTACTTC. This sequence joins TRBV9 and TRBJ2-4, with D possibly being TRBD2 (6 bases). The V end was cut by 0 bases, the J end by 5 bases, with 9 bases between. CDR1 is SGDLS, CDR2 YYNGEE, per germline. The CDR3 runs 14 residues.

This clonotype turned up a few times. This chain connects TRBV2 to TRBJ2-1; D not resolved. The V end lost 9 bases, the J end lost 3 bases, and 24 bases lay between the germline ends. CDR1 is SNHLY and CDR2 is FYNNEI in the germline V gene. This CDR3 is built from 17 residues. CDR3 loop: CASPGQALNLRYNEQFF. CDR3 DNA sequence: TGTGCCAGTCCGGGCCAGGCACTGAACTTACGCTACAATGAGCAGTTCTTC. Supplemented by reference TRBV2 and TRBJ2-1, the full variable domain reads EPEVTQTPSHQVTQMGQEVILRCVPISNHLYFYWYRQILGQKVEFLVSFYNNEISEKSEIFDDQFSVERPDGSNFTLKIRSTKLEDSAMYFCASPGQALNLRYNEQFFGPGTRLTVL.

The chain is built from TRBV6-6 and TRBJ2-2; the D is unclear. V lost 0 bases and J 0 bases, leaving 8 bases between the germline ends. This CDR3 is 16 amino acids long. CDR1 and CDR2 (germline): MNHNY, SVGAGI (reference sequence). The DNA for the CDR3 is TGTGCCAGCAGTTACTCGCCGGCCGCGAACACCGGGGAGCTGTTTTTT. Its protein product is CASSYSPAANTGELFF.

This clonotype was counted ten times or more. This chain links TRBV25-1 with TRBJ2-2; D is unresolved. Trimming pared 2 bases from V and 3 bases from J, leaving 10 bases between. CDR3 length equals 15 residues. In germline, CDR1 is MGHDK, CDR2 SYGVNS. CDR3 sequence (DNA): TGTGCCAGCAGTGAACGAGACATCGACACCGGGGAGCTGTTTTTT. Translating gives CASSERDIDTGELFF.

This clonotype was detected many times. The chain recombines TRBV18 with TRBJ2-1, with 7 bases aligning to TRBD2. Trimming cost V 2 bases and J 8 bases; bases outside gene matches: 3. Per germline, CDR1 KGHSH and CDR2 LQKENI. The CDR3 is made up of 13 amino acids. The CDR3 sequence: CASSPSGKDEQFF. CDR3 bases: TGTGCCAGCTCACCAAGCGGGAAGGATGAGCAGTTCTTC.

Judged by abundance, this clonotype is medium-sized. The rearrangement joins TRBV6-1 to TRBJ1-5, with TRBD1 matching 7 bases. CDR3 length equals 15 residues. The V and J ends lost 2 bases and 3 bases, in that order; junction bases with no gene match: 4. Germline CDR1 reads MNHNS; CDR2 reads SASEGT. The CDR3 DNA follows: TGTGCCAGCAGTGAATCTGACAGGGACAATCAGCCCCAGCATTTT. It specifies CASSESDRDNQPQHF.

On this clonotype: Since a much larger clone is just one base distant, this may be a read error. The chain carries TRBV2 and TRBJ2-7, with 9 positions matching TRBD2. The CDR3 loop spans 17 amino acids. Germline V gives CDR1 SNHLY, CDR2 FYNNEI. V shed 2 bases, J shed 7 bases, and the junction held 15 bases outside the gene matches. CDR3 nucleotides: TGTGCCAGCAGTGAACAGGTTTGGGTAGCGGGAGTCGAAGAGCAGTACTTC. It yields the protein CASSEQVWVAGVEEQYF.

This clonotype is medium-sized in the sample. The V call is TRBV5-1, the J call TRBJ2-7; 9 bases agree with TRBD2. This CDR3 has 16 amino acids. The germline V gene encodes CDR1 SGHRS and CDR2 YFSETQ. The ends lost 0 bases at V and 3 bases at J; junction bases unmatched: 7. The CDR3 sequence: CASSLGSSGSVYEQYF. DNA of the CDR3: TGCGCCAGCAGCTTGGGAAGTAGCGGGAGCGTCTACGAGCAGTACTTC.

The table lists this clonotype with a count of one. A much larger clone sits a single nucleotide away, making a read error possible. The genes are TRBV4-1 and TRBJ2-7; weak D call: TRBD2 (5 bases). The CDR3 totals 14 residues. Germline loops: CDR1 MGHRA, CDR2 YSYEKL. V lost 8 bases to trimming and J lost 0 bases, with 14 bases between them. The DNA of the CDR3 is TGCGCCAGCCGACTGTCCGGGGTCTCCTACGAGCAGTACTTC. It translates to CASRLSGVSYEQYF.

This clonotype occurred many times. The CDR3 loop reads CASSQAAQGSYEQYF. The CDR3 DNA follows: TGCGCCAGCAGCCAAGCGGCGCAGGGCAGCTACGAGCAGTACTTC. V and J are TRBV4-1 and TRBJ2-7; a weak D match, TRBD1 (5 bases). V was clipped by 1 base and J by 3 bases, with 13 bases between them. CDR3 length: 15 amino acids. Germline assignment: CDR1 MGHRA and CDR2 YSYEKL.

As to this clonotype: One end of the junction varies from germline; a read error may be responsible. This chain connects TRBV27 to TRBJ1-3, with no clear D. The V gene's germline CDR1 is MNHEY and CDR2 SMNVEV (reference sequence). The CDR3 totals 15 residues. The chain's CDR3 is CASSDRPCSGNTIYF. The CDR3 nucleotides are TGTGCCAGCAGTGACCGCCCGTGCTCTGGGAACACCATATATTTT.